This T cell receptor (beta chain) was captured by sequencing in a study of cytomegalovirus exposure and HLA in healthy donors. The PCR made use of 60 Vbeta and 13 Jbeta primers. Sequencing used immunoSEQ multiplex PCR; TCRdb keeps in-frame clones, though not all of them. The table lists a few hundred thousand clones, over 75% of them singletons, with about 2.7% in the top ten. There were likely unrecorded immune exposures, though donors were nominally healthy when sampled. As concerns this clone: Its antigen is not known.

Trimming removed 3 bases from V and 4 bases from J, with 12 bases in between. CDR3 size: 14 residues. The germline V gene has CDR1 SEHNR and CDR2 FQNEAQ (reference sequence). Overall study findings and caveats: A later analysis reported that several of the most significant clusters appeared to be linked to common viral pathogens, among them Epstein-Barr virus.

The sequencing sample was made of PBMCs. The TCR was taken from a woman aged 25 to 39 in good health and CMV-seronegative. The chain uses TRBV7-9 and TRBJ2-5; perhaps TRBD2 as D (6 bases). The CDR3 is CASSLGRGGETQYF. The CDR3 DNA reads as TGTGCCAGCAGCTTGGGGCGGGGTGGAGAGACCCAGTACTTC.